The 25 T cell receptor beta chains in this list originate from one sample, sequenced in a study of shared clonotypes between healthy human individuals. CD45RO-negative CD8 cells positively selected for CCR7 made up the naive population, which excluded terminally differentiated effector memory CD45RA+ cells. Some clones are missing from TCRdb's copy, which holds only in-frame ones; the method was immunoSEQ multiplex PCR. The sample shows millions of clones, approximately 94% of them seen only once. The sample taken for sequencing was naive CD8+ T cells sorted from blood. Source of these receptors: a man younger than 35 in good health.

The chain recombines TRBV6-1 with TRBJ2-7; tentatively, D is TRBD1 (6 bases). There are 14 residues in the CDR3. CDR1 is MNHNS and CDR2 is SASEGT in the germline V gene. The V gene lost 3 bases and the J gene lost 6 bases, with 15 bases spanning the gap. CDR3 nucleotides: TGTGCCAGCAGTGACTACCGGGAAGGGGGCGAGCAGTACTTC. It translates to CASSDYREGGEQYF.

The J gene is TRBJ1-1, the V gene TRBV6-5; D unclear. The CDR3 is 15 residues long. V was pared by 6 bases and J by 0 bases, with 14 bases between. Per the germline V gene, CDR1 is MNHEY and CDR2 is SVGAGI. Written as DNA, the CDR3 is TGTGCCAGCAGCTCAAACGTCGACCTGAACACTGAAGCTTTCTTT. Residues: CASSSNVDLNTEAFF.

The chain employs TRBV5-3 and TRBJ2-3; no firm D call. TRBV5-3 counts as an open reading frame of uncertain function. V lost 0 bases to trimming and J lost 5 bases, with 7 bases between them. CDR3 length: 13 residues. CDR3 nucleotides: TGTGCCAGAAGCTTGGCGCGGTTAGATACGCAGTATTTT. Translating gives CARSLARLDTQYF.

In nucleotides, the CDR3 is TGTGCCAGCAGTTTCCAGGGGCACCAAGAGACCCAGTACTTC. Amino acids: CASSFQGHQETQYF. V gene TRBV27 combines with J gene TRBJ2-5; D is perhaps TRBD1 (6 bases). Deletions cut 3 bases from V and 0 bases from J, with 8 bases between. The CDR3 length is 14 residues. Germline CDR1 MNHEY, CDR2 SMNVEV (reference sequence).

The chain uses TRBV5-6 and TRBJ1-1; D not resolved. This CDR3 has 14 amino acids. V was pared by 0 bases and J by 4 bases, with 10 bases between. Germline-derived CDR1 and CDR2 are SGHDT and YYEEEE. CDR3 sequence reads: CASSLEESSTEAFF. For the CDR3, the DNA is TGTGCCAGCAGCTTGGAGGAGAGTTCCACTGAAGCTTTCTTT.

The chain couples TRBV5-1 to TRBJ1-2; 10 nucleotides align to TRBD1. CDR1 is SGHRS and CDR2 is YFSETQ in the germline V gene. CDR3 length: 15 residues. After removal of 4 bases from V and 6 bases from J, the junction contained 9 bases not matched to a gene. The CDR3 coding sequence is TGCGCCAGCAGCGCGGGTCCTGGGACAGGGGATGGCTACACCTTC. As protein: CASSAGPGTGDGYTF.

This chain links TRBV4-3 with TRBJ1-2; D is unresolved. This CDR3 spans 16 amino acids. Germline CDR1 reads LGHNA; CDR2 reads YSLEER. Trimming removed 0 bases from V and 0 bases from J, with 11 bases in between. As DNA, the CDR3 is TGCGCCAGCAGCCAAGACTCGGCGGAAGCTAACTATGGCTACACCTTC. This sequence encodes CASSQDSAEANYGYTF.

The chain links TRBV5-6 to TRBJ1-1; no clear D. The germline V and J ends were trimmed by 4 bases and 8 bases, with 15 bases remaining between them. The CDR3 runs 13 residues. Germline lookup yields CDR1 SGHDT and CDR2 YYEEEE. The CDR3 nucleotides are TGTGCCAGCAGCACTGACGGCTACCAAGAAGCTTTCTTT. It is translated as CASSTDGYQEAFF.

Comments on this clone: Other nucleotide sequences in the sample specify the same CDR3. CDR3 in amino acids: CASSQDPGTGNTIYF. CDR3 DNA: TGCGCCAGCAGCCAAGATCCAGGGACTGGAAACACCATATATTTT. The V gene is TRBV4-1, the J gene TRBJ1-3; possible D gene TRBD1, 5 bases. CDR3 length: 15 amino acids. Looked up from germline, CDR1 is MGHRA and CDR2 is YSYEKL. Trimming shortened V by 0 bases and J by 2 bases, and 8 bases separated the two germline ends.

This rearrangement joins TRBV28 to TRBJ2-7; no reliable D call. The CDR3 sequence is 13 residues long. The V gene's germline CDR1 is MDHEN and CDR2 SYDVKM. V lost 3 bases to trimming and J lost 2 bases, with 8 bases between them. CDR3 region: CASSFGRPYEQYF. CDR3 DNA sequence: TGTGCCAGCAGTTTTGGACGACCCTACGAGCAGTACTTC. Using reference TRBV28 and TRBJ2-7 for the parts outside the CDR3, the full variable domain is DVKVTQSSRYLVKRTGEKVFLECVQDMDHENMFWYRQDPGLGLRLIYFSYDVKMKEKGDIPEGYSVSREKKERFSLILESASTNQTSMYLCASSFGRPYEQYFGPGTRLTVT.

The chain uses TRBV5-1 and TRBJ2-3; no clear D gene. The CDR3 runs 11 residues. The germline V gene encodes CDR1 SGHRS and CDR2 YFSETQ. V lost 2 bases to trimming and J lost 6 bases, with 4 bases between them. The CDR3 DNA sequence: TGCGCCAGCAGCTTTGATGATACGCAGTATTTT. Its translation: CASSFDDTQYF.

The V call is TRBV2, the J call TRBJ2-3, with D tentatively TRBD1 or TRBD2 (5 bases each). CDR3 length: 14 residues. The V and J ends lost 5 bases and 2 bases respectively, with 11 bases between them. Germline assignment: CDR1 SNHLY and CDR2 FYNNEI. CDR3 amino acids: CASSYPGTTDTQYF. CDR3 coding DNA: TGTGCCAGCAGTTACCCCGGGACCACAGATACGCAGTATTTT.

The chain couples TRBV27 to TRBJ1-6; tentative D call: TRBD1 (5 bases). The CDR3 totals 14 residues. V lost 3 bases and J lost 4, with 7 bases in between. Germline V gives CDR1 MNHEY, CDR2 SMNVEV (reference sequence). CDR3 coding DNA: TGTGCCAGCAGTTTGGGACTATATAATTCACCCCTCCACTTT. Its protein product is CASSLGLYNSPLHF.

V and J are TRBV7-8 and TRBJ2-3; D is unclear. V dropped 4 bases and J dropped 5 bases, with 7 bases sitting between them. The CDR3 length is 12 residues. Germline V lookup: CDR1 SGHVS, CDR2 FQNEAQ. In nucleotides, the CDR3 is TGTGCCAGCAGCTCGTCGGGAGATACGCAGTATTTT. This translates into CASSSSGDTQYF.

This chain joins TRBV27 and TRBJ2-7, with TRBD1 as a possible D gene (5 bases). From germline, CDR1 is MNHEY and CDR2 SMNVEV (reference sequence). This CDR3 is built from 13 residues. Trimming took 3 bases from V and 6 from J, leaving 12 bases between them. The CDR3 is CASSFQGWGEQYF. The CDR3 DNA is TGTGCCAGCAGTTTCCAGGGTTGGGGCGAGCAGTACTTC.

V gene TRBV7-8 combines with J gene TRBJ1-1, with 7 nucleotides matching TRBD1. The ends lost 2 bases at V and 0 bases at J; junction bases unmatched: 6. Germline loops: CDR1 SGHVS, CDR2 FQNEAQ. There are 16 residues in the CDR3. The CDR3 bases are TGTGCCAGCAGCTTACCCGCGGGACAGATGAACACTGAAGCTTTCTTT. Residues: CASSLPAGQMNTEAFF.

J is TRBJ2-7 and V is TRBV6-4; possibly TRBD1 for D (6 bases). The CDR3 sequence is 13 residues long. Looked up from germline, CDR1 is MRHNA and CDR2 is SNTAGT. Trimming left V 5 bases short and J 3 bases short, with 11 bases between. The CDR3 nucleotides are TGTGCCAGCAGTCAGGACAGTTTCTACGAGCAGTACTTC. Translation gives CASSQDSFYEQYF.

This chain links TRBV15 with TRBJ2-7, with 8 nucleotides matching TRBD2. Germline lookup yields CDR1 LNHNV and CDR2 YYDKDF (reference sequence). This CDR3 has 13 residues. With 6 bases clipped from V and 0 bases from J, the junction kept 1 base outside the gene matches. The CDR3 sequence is CATSLAGSYEQYF. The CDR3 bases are TGTGCCACCAGTCTAGCGGGCTCCTACGAGCAGTACTTC.

CDR3 DNA: TGTGCCAGCAGTTCCGCGGGGGTCCTACCTTTCTACGAGCAGTACTTC. Its protein product is CASSSAGVLPFYEQYF. The chain has TRBV27 and TRBJ2-7, with 7 bases that match TRBD2. This CDR3 has 16 residues. Germline values: CDR1 MNHEY, CDR2 SMNVEV (reference sequence). The J segment lost 3 bases and the V segment lost 4 bases, leaving 12 bases of the junction unmatched.

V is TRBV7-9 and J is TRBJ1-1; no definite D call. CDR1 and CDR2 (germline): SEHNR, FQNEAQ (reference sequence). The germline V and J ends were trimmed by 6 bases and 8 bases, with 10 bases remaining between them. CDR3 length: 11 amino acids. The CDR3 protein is CASSLAAEAFF. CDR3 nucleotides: TGTGCCAGCAGTTTGGCGGCAGAAGCTTTCTTT.

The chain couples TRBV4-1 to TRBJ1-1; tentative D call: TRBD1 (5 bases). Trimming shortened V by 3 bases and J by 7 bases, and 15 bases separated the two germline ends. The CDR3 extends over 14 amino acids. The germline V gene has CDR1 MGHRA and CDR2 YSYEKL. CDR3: CASSQGRRIYEAFF. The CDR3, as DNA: TGCGCCAGCAGCCAGGGACGGCGGATCTATGAAGCTTTCTTT.

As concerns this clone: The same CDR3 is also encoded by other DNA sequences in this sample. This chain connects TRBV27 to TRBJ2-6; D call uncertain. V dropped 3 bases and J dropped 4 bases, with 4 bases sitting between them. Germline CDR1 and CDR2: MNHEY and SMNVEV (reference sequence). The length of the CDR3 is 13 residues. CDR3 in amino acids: CASSFGGANVLTF. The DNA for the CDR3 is TGTGCCAGCAGTTTTGGAGGGGCCAACGTCCTGACTTTC.

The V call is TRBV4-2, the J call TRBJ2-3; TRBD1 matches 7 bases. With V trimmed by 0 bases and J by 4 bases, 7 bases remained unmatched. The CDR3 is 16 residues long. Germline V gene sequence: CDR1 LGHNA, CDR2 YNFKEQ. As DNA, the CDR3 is TGTGCCAGCAGCCAAGATCTGGGGCAGGGGGCAGATACGCAGTATTTT. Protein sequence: CASSQDLGQGADTQYF.

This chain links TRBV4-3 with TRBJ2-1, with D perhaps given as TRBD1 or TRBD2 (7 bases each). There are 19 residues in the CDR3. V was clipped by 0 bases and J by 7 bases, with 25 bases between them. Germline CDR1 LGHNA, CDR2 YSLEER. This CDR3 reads CASSQDRGGGAGASNEQFF. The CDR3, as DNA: TGCGCCAGCAGCCAAGATAGAGGGGGCGGGGCGGGAGCCTCAAATGAGCAGTTCTTC.

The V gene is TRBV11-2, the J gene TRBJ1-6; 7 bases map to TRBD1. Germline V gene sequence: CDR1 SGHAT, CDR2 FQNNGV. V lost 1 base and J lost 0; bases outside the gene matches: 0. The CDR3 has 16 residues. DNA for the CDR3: TGTGCCAGCAGCTTAGCAGGGGGCTCCTATAATTCACCCCTCCACTTT. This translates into CASSLAGGSYNSPLHF.